One and the same sample provided the 32 T cell receptor beta chains below, sequenced in a study of cytomegalovirus exposure and HLA in healthy donors (TCRdb year 2017). Libraries came from the immunoSEQ multiplex PCR assay. For the multiplex PCR, a mixture combining 60 forward primers for TCR Vbeta segments and 13 reverse primers for TCR Jbeta segments was used. In TCRdb, the immuneACCESS table is reduced to in-frame sequences with V and J assigned. These tables do not hold every clone; where another copy was compared, an unresolved V gene accounts for under half, and the others remain unexplained. This sample comprises fewer than 350,000 clones, approximately 90% of them detected only once. Of the sample, roughly 2.3% falls within the top ten clones. Material: PBMCs. These receptors came from a woman aged 18-30 years in good health and CMV-seronegative.

CDR3 protein: CASSLQGNRGYTF. The CDR3 region has the DNA TGTGCCAGCAGCTTACAGGGTAATCGAGGCTACACCTTC. V is TRBV7-2 and J is TRBJ1-2, with a weak D call TRBD1 (5 bases). The germline gives CDR1 SGHTA, CDR2 FQGNSA. CDR3 length: 13 residues. V was shortened by 2 bases and J by 8 bases, with 12 bases between the two germline ends.

The chain is built from TRBV7-9 and TRBJ1-2; no definite D call. CDR3 length equals 17 residues. V was cut by 0 bases and J by 3 bases, with 17 bases left in between. Germline V lookup: CDR1 SEHNR, CDR2 FQNEAQ (reference sequence). The CDR3 region is CASSLAGQSSRYYGYTF. CDR3 DNA sequence: TGTGCCAGCAGCTTAGCGGGTCAGTCCTCTAGATACTATGGCTACACCTTC.

The chain is built from TRBV7-3 and TRBJ2-6; 7 bases are shared with TRBD2. Trimming removed 3 bases from V and 1 base from J; junction bases left unmatched: 0. Germline V gives CDR1 SGHTA, CDR2 FQGTGA. The CDR3 has 15 amino acids. CDR3 in amino acids: CASSLGGSGANVLTF. The CDR3 bases are TGTGCCAGCAGCTTGGGAGGGTCTGGGGCCAACGTCCTGACTTTC.

The chain has TRBV5-1 and TRBJ2-5, with 8 nucleotides matching TRBD2. This CDR3 contains 14 residues. CDR1 is SGHRS, CDR2 YFSETQ, per germline. V was pared by 2 bases and J by 5 bases, with 5 bases of the junction left unmatched. CDR3 region: CASSFRGGEETQYF. The CDR3 DNA follows: TGCGCCAGCAGCTTCCGGGGGGGCGAGGAGACCCAGTACTTC.

The rearrangement uses TRBV15 and TRBJ2-3; unclear D gene. Germline V gene lookup returns CDR1 LNHNV and CDR2 YYDKDF (reference sequence). The CDR3 is 16 amino acids. Trimming took off 0 bases at V and 2 bases at J, with 12 bases between the two ends. The CDR3 protein is CATSRDWSQYTDTQYF. DNA for the CDR3: TGTGCCACCAGCAGAGACTGGAGTCAATACACAGATACGCAGTATTTT.

This clone has a handful of counts. The chain has TRBV7-5 and TRBJ1-5; the DNA was not compared with TRBD1, the D call given in the table. TRBV7-5 is an annotated pseudogene. The CDR3 is 17 residues long. The CDR3 coding sequence is TGTGCCAGAAGCTTAGCCGACAGGGAGAATGGCAATCAGCCCCAGCATTTT. Translation: CARSLADRENGNQPQHF.

This clone was seen just once. The chain links TRBV9 to TRBJ1-3, with a weak D call TRBD1 (6 bases). The CDR3 has 15 residues. The germline gives CDR1 SGDLS, CDR2 YYNGEE. Trimming cost V 3 bases and J 0 bases, with 10 bases left between them. The CDR3 coding sequence is TGTGCCAGCAGCGCGACAGGCTACTCTGGAAACACCATATATTTT. It encodes CASSATGYSGNTIYF. The complete variable domain, with remaining parts taken from reference TRBV9 and TRBJ1-3, reads DSGVTQTPKHLITATGQRVTLRCSPRSGDLSVYWYQQSLDQGLQFLIQYYNGEERAKGNILERFSAQQFPDLHSELNLSSLELGDSALYFCASSATGYSGNTIYFGEGSWLTVV.

The CDR3 DNA reads TGTGCCAGCTCACCATTCACAGGGGAGAACTACGAGCAGTACTTC. It is translated as CASSPFTGENYEQYF. The gene calls are TRBV18 and TRBJ2-7; TRBD1 aligns across 7 bases. The CDR3 is 15 amino acids. Trimming cost V 2 bases and J 3 bases; bases outside gene matches: 7. Germline V gene sequence: CDR1 KGHSH, CDR2 LQKENI.

The chain has TRBV7-6 and TRBJ1-5; no firm D call. Trimming stripped 0 bases from V and 5 bases from J, with 11 bases between. This CDR3 comprises 15 residues. CDR1 is SGHVS and CDR2 is FNYEAQ in the germline V gene. CDR3 loop: CASSLAIGVYQPQHF. The CDR3, as DNA: TGTGCCAGCAGCTTAGCTATCGGGGTATATCAGCCCCAGCATTTT.

This chain connects TRBV28 to TRBJ2-5, with D possibly matching TRBD1 (5 bases). This CDR3 has 12 amino acids. V was shortened by 7 bases and J by 7 bases, with 13 bases between the two germline ends. From germline, CDR1 is MDHEN and CDR2 SYDVKM. The CDR3 loop reads CASTAGRGTQYF. The DNA for the CDR3 is TGTGCCAGCACCGCAGGGCGAGGGACCCAGTACTTC. The variable domain in full, completed from reference TRBV28 and TRBJ2-5, reads DVKVTQSSRYLVKRTGEKVFLECVQDMDHENMFWYRQDPGLGLRLIYFSYDVKMKEKGDIPEGYSVSREKKERFSLILESASTNQTSMYLCASTAGRGTQYFGPGTRLLVL.

The rearrangement uses TRBV7-9 and TRBJ2-7, with unresolved D. Trimming took off 3 bases at V and 0 bases at J, with 6 bases between the two ends. CDR3 length: 13 residues. Per the germline V gene, CDR1 is SEHNR and CDR2 is FQNEAQ (reference sequence). For the CDR3, the DNA is TGTGCCAGCAGCTTTCAGATCTCCTACGAGCAGTACTTC. Protein: CASSFQISYEQYF.

The V and J genes are TRBV10-1 and TRBJ2-5; 7 bases fit TRBD1. The assigned J gene may be wrong: the sequence end matches TRBJ2-7 better. The CDR3 runs to 13 residues. The V gene's germline CDR1 is WNHNN and CDR2 SYGVQD (reference sequence). The CDR3 is CASSPGQNYEQYF. CDR3 coding DNA: TGCGCCAGCAGTCCGGGACAGAACTACGAGCAGTACTTC.

This clone has only one observation. This chain joins TRBV18 and TRBJ2-3; D unclear. CDR3 length: 13 residues. Germline lookup yields CDR1 KGHSH and CDR2 LQKENI. Trimming stripped 3 bases from V and 0 bases from J, with 4 bases between. The CDR3 here is CASSPLSTDTQYF. DNA of the CDR3: TGTGCCAGCTCACCTCTCAGCACAGATACGCAGTATTTT. The full variable domain, its missing parts supplied by reference TRBV18 and TRBJ2-3, is NAGVMQNPRHLVRRRGQEARLRCSPMKGHSHVYWYRQLPEEGLKFMVYLQKENIIDESGMPKERFSAEFPKEGPSILRIQQVVRGDSAAYFCASSPLSTDTQYFGPGTRLTVL.

This clone was seen only a few times. This chain links TRBV6-1 with TRBJ1-5, with TRBD1 matching 9 bases. This CDR3 has 14 amino acids. Germline loops: CDR1 MNHNS, CDR2 SASEGT. Trimming at V came to 6 bases and at J to 1 base, leaving 1 base not matched to a gene. CDR3 sequence: CASRGTGSNQPQHF. In DNA form, the CDR3 reads TGTGCCAGCAGGGGGACAGGGAGCAATCAGCCCCAGCATTTT.

The rearrangement links TRBV9 to TRBJ2-4; TRBD1 might be the D (5 bases). The germline gives CDR1 SGDLS, CDR2 YYNGEE. Deletions cut 2 bases from V and 6 bases from J, with 9 bases between. The CDR3 runs to 13 residues. The CDR3 coding sequence is TGTGCCAGCAGCGTGACAGAGCTAAACATTCAGTACTTC. Residues: CASSVTELNIQYF. The full variable domain, its missing parts supplied by reference TRBV9 and TRBJ2-4, is DSGVTQTPKHLITATGQRVTLRCSPRSGDLSVYWYQQSLDQGLQFLIQYYNGEERAKGNILERFSAQQFPDLHSELNLSSLELGDSALYFCASSVTELNIQYFGAGTRLSVL.

The J gene is TRBJ2-1, the V gene TRBV5-1; TRBD1 might be the D (6 bases). The CDR3 consists of 16 residues. V was cut by 4 bases and J by 6 bases, with 20 bases left in between. Germline-derived CDR1 and CDR2 are SGHRS and YFSETQ. CDR3 in DNA: TGCGCCAGCAGCAGAGTGGACAGCGCCTTAGTCAATGAGCAGTTCTTC. Encoded protein: CASSRVDSALVNEQFF.

The chain employs TRBV29-1 and TRBJ2-1, with D possibly being TRBD2 (6 bases). The CDR3 loop spans 15 amino acids. Germline V gene lookup returns CDR1 SQVTM and CDR2 ANQGSEA. Between the trimmed V and J ends, which lost 4 bases and 10 bases, there was a span of 23 bases. The CDR3, as DNA: TGCAGCGTTGTCCCTAGACTAGTTAAGAGTGGGGAGCAGTTCTTC. It codes for CSVVPRLVKSGEQFF.

The V gene is TRBV6-5, the J gene TRBJ2-3; 9 nucleotides line up with TRBD2. Germline lookup yields CDR1 MNHEY and CDR2 SVGAGI. CDR3 length: 15 residues. The junction had 9 bases not matched to a gene; V was cut back by 6 bases and J by 5 bases. The CDR3 nucleotides read TGTGCCAGCAGCCCAGCGGGGGGCGGGGAAGATACGCAGTATTTT. The encoded protein is CASSPAGGGEDTQYF.

The genes are TRBV27 and TRBJ1-6; TRBD1 might be the D (6 bases). Trimming stripped 2 bases from V and 7 bases from J, with 18 bases between. This CDR3 is built from 17 residues. CDR1 and CDR2 from the germline V gene are MNHEY and SMNVEV (reference sequence). For the CDR3, the DNA is TGTGCCAGCAGTTTAAGCGTTATGCAGGGGAAGAATTCACCCCTCCACTTT. Translated, it gives CASSLSVMQGKNSPLHF.

As DNA, the CDR3 is TGTGCTAGTGTAGCATCCTACGAGCAGTACTTC. Its protein is CASVASYEQYF. The chain recombines TRBV12-5 with TRBJ2-7; no firm D call. The CDR3 length is 11 residues. The ends were cut back, 7 bases at V and 1 base at J, with 5 bases in the middle. CDR1 and CDR2 (germline): LGHNT, FRNRAP.

This sequence joins TRBV9 and TRBJ1-2; D is unresolved. The CDR3 sequence is 15 residues long. V shed 4 bases and J shed 0 bases, with 13 bases lying between them. Per germline, CDR1 SGDLS and CDR2 YYNGEE. The DNA for the CDR3 is TGTGCCAGCAGCCCCCAGACAAAAACTAACTATGGCTACACCTTC. Encoded protein: CASSPQTKTNYGYTF. The variable domain in full, with the rest retrieved from reference TRBV9 and TRBJ1-2, is DSGVTQTPKHLITATGQRVTLRCSPRSGDLSVYWYQQSLDQGLQFLIQYYNGEERAKGNILERFSAQQFPDLHSELNLSSLELGDSALYFCASSPQTKTNYGYTFGSGTRLTVV.

The rearrangement joins TRBV5-1 to TRBJ1-1; D gene unclear. Trimming pared 0 bases from V and 1 base from J, leaving 7 bases between. The CDR3 consists of 14 residues. Germline V gene lookup returns CDR1 SGHRS and CDR2 YFSETQ. CDR3 nucleotides: TGCGCCAGCAGCTTGGGTTCCCAGAACACTGAAGCTTTCTTT. It encodes CASSLGSQNTEAFF.

The chain joins TRBV5-1 to TRBJ1-3; D unclear. The CDR3 is 15 amino acids. The germline V and J ends were trimmed by 0 bases and 0 bases, with 7 bases remaining between them. Germline V gene data show CDR1 as SGHRS and CDR2 as YFSETQ. The CDR3 DNA follows: TGCGCCAGCAGCTTGGATCTTTACTCTGGAAACACCATATATTTT. Translated, it gives CASSLDLYSGNTIYF.

This rearrangement joins TRBV18 to TRBJ1-2; 8 bases map to TRBD1. Trimming cost V 3 bases and J 7 bases; bases outside gene matches: 7. Per the germline V gene, CDR1 is KGHSH and CDR2 is LQKENI. The length of the CDR3 is 14 residues. CDR3 loop: CASSPPDRVGGYTF. For the CDR3, the DNA is TGTGCCAGCTCACCTCCGGACAGGGTTGGTGGCTACACCTTC.

This sequence joins TRBV5-8 and TRBJ1-4; 7 bases map to TRBD1. Germline V gives CDR1 SGHTS, CDR2 YDEGEE. The CDR3 runs 13 residues. The junction had 3 bases not matched to a gene; V was cut back by 0 bases and J by 10 bases. CDR3 residues: CASSLVRGRKLFF. In nucleotides, the CDR3 is TGTGCCAGCAGCTTGGTCAGGGGGAGAAAACTGTTTTTT.

The chain uses TRBV28 and TRBJ1-3; D gene uncertain. Trimming shortened V by 5 bases and J by 2 bases, and 19 bases separated the two germline ends. Germline CDR1 reads MDHEN; CDR2 reads SYDVKM. The CDR3 covers 17 residues. As DNA, the CDR3 is TGTGCCAGCAGTACCATTTATGTGGGGAGAACTGGAAACACCATATATTTT. Amino acid sequence: CASSTIYVGRTGNTIYF.

A word on this clone: The junction differs from germline at one of its ends, possibly a read error. The chain employs TRBV7-9 and TRBJ1-1; a weak D match, TRBD1 (5 bases). CDR3 length: 17 residues. Germline V gene data show CDR1 as SEHNR and CDR2 as FQNEAQ (reference sequence). The CDR3 reads CSSSSRLYRNSYTEAFF. The CDR3, as DNA: TGTTCCAGCAGCTCCCGCCTCTACAGGAACTCTTACACTGAAGCTTTCTTT.

The chain recombines TRBV5-1 with TRBJ2-2; D uncertain. The germline gives CDR1 SGHRS, CDR2 YFSETQ. The CDR3 runs 14 residues. The germline V and J ends were trimmed by 1 base and 3 bases, with 7 bases remaining between them. CDR3 coding DNA: TGCGCCAGCAGCTTGTACAGACACACCGGGGAGCTGTTTTTT. The encoded protein is CASSLYRHTGELFF.

V and J are TRBV13 and TRBJ2-5; 8 nucleotides line up with TRBD1. CDR1 is PRHDT and CDR2 is FYEKMQ in the germline V gene (reference sequence). The length of the CDR3 is 16 residues. The V gene end was trimmed by 5 bases and the J gene end by 2 bases; junction bases not matched to a gene: 10. CDR3 nucleotide sequence: TGTGCCAGCAGCACGTACCGGGACAGGTCGCAAGAGACCCAGTACTTC. As protein: CASSTYRDRSQETQYF.

The V gene is TRBV6-5, the J gene TRBJ2-7, with TRBD2 matching over 8 bases. CDR1 is MNHEY and CDR2 is SVGAGI in the germline V gene. After removal of 6 bases from V and 0 bases from J, the junction contained 7 bases not matched to a gene. This CDR3 has 15 residues. This chain's CDR3 is CASSGSGVISYEQYF. The CDR3 nucleotides are TGTGCCAGCAGCGGTAGCGGGGTTATCTCCTACGAGCAGTACTTC.

V usage is TRBV7-9 and J usage is TRBJ2-3; a possible D gene is TRBD1 (5 bases). The V gene's germline CDR1 is SEHNR and CDR2 FQNEAQ (reference sequence). The CDR3 contains 15 residues. V was trimmed by 5 bases and J by 4 bases, leaving 16 bases between them. CDR3 region: CASSRRAGGPDTQYF. In DNA form, the CDR3 reads TGTGCCAGCAGCCGCAGGGCTGGTGGCCCAGATACGCAGTATTTT.

The V call is TRBV5-1, the J call TRBJ1-1; maybe TRBD1 (5 bases). V was shortened by 0 bases and J by 0 bases, with 15 bases between the two germline ends. There are 17 residues in the CDR3. CDR1 is SGHRS and CDR2 is YFSETQ in the germline V gene. In DNA form, the CDR3 reads TGCGCCAGCAGCTTGGGGGGGACGGGGGATATGAACACTGAAGCTTTCTTT. It translates to CASSLGGTGDMNTEAFF.